This TCR beta chain was sequenced for a study of CD8 T cells in ankylosing spondylitis. Each CDR3 protein gets one entry after TCRdb re-called the 5' RACE reads with MiXCR. The data show under 850,000 distinct CDR3 sequences, roughly 20% seen once. Details on this clonotype: The antigen remains unidentified.

Overall study findings and caveats: Characteristic, it appeared, of ankylosing spondylitis blood was a TCR beta motif of several highly homologous variants.

Looked up from germline, CDR1 is SGHRS and CDR2 is YFSETQ. The V gene end was trimmed by 0 bases and the J gene end by 6 bases; junction bases not matched to a gene: 10. The CDR3 is 17 residues long. The rearrangement joins TRBV5-1 to TRBJ1-2; TRBD1 aligns across 11 bases. This TCR was recovered from a male donor with ankylosing spondylitis. Material: blood, either unsorted or a sorted T cell fraction (not recorded which). DNA for the CDR3: TGCGCCAGCAGCTTGGTCGGACAGGGGGCTTATGTAGATGGCTACACCTTC. This translates into CASSLVGQGAYVDGYTF.